The rows below give T cell receptor beta chains drawn from one sample of a study of shared clonotypes between healthy human individuals. This table comes from immunoSEQ multiplex PCR, and its TCRdb copy is limited to in-frame clones, with some not included. The table has some 1.5 million clones, 95% to 99% seen once. Sequencing was done on a sample of naive CD4+ T cells sorted from blood. The receptors were gathered from a man aged 25-45 years in good health. Each CDR3 is given with its conserved first and last residue. A D gene is named only where the DNA matches it firmly.

>.|TRBJ1-2|TRBV28
TGTGCCAGCACCATCTCTAAGGACAGAATGTATGGCTACACCTTC
CASTISKDRMYGYTF
>TRBD2|TRBJ2-2|TRBV9
TGTGCCAGCAGCCATAGACTAGCGGGAGCCTCCGGGGAGCTGTTTTTT
CASSHRLAGASGELFF
>.|TRBJ2-5|TRBV15
TGTGCCACCAGCAGACTTGCTGGGGTTGGGGAGACCCAGTACTTC
CATSRLAGVGETQYF
>TRBD1|TRBJ1-3|TRBV5-1
TGCGCCAGCAGCCCGAATCGACAGGGCTTCTCTGGAAACACCATATATTTT
CASSPNRQGFSGNTIYF
>.|TRBJ2-3|TRBV27
TGTGCCAGCAGTTTTCCTGAGAGCACAGATACGCAGTATTTT
CASSFPESTDTQYF
>TRBD2|TRBJ2-5|TRBV7-8
TGTGCCAGCAGCGCCCGACTAGCAGGACTTGGGGAGACCCAGTACTTC
CASSARLAGLGETQYF
>TRBD2|TRBJ2-1|TRBV28
TGTGCCAGCACCTTAGGGGCCGCGGGAGGACCAATGCAGTTCTTC
CASTLGAAGGPMQFF
>.|TRBJ1-5|TRBV7-8
TGTGCCAGCAGCACGAGCCCGACAGCTGGGGTCAGCAATCAGCCCCAGCATTTT
CASSTSPTAGVSNQPQHF
>TRBD1|TRBJ2-2|TRBV5-4
TGTGCCAGCAGCCCGGGACAGACGAACACCGGGGAGCTGTTTTTT
CASSPGQTNTGELFF
>.|TRBJ2-1|TRBV6-6
TGTGCCAGCAGTTACGATATATCCTACAATGAGCAGTTCTTC
CASSYDISYNEQFF
>TRBD1|TRBJ2-2|TRBV10-3
TGTGCCAGCGGAGACAGGGCGCTGTTTTTT
CASGDRALFF
>.|TRBJ1-2|TRBV7-9
TGTGCCTACGGAGTTAGGGGATTTGGCTACACCTTC
CAYGVRGFGYTF
>.|TRBJ2-7|TRBV5-8
TGTGCCAGCAGCTTGGCGGGGCCCTACGAGCAGTACTTC
CASSLAGPYEQYF
>.|TRBJ2-7|TRBV19
TGTGCCAGTAGGGGCAGGGGTGCCTACGAGCAGTACTTC
CASRGRGAYEQYF
>.|TRBJ2-1|TRBV5-4
TGTGCCAGCACCCTGGGGCTCGGAGGGTCCAATGAGCAGTTCTTC
CASTLGLGGSNEQFF
>.|TRBJ2-2|TRBV30
TGTGCCCTTGGGTCCGGGGAGCTGTTTTTT
CALGSGELFF
>.|TRBJ1-3|TRBV7-9
TGTGCCAGCATTAGGGGGGCGGAACCATTCCGCTCTGGAAACACCATATATTTT
CASIRGAEPFRSGNTIYF
>.|TRBJ2-7|TRBV6-5
TGTGCCAGCAGAACGGCCCCGCGGTACGAGCAGTACTTC
CASRTAPRYEQYF
>.|TRBJ2-7|TRBV7-8
TGTGCCAGCAGCGCCGTGGAGGGGGCCTACGAGCAGTACTTC
CASSAVEGAYEQYF
>.|TRBJ1-5|TRBV29-1
TGCAGCGTTGGCTACGGGGCTAATAGCAATCAGCCCCAGCATTTT
CSVGYGANSNQPQHF
>.|TRBJ1-2|TRBV6-1
TGTGCCAGCAGCTGGGGATATGGCTACACCTTC
CASSWGYGYTF
>.|TRBJ2-1|TRBV10-1
TGCGCCAGCATAGGCCGTATTAACTACAATGAGCAGTTCTTC
CASIGRINYNEQFF
>.|TRBJ2-7|TRBV7-9
TGTGCCAGCAGCTTCCCCGGGGGGACAGAGGAGCACGAGCAGTACTTC
CASSFPGGTEEHEQYF
>.|TRBJ2-7|TRBV7-6
TGTGCCAGCAGCTTAGTAGGCAGCTCCTACGAGCAGTACTTC
CASSLVGSSYEQYF
>.|TRBJ1-1|TRBV2
TGTGCCAGCAGTGAAGCGGTAGTGGCGGCTTTCTTT
CASSEAVVAAFF
>.|TRBJ2-1|TRBV19
TGTGCCAGTAGTATAGGGGTGGGGAAACAGCAGTTCTTC
CASSIGVGKQQFF
>TRBD1|TRBJ2-7|TRBV7-6
TGTGCCAGCAGCTTAGAGACAGGGATCTACGAGCAGTACTTC
CASSLETGIYEQYF
>TRBD1|TRBJ2-1|TRBV5-1
TGCGCCAGCAGCTTGGAACCGGGACAGGGAACCAATGAGCAGTTCTTC
CASSLEPGQGTNEQFF
>.|TRBJ2-1|TRBV10-3
TGTGCCATCAGTGAGCTGGCTGTGCAGTTCTTC
CAISELAVQFF
>.|TRBJ2-3|TRBV28
TGTGCCAGCAGCTCGGGGGACACAGATACGCAGTATTTT
CASSSGDTDTQYF
>.|TRBJ1-5|TRBV28
TGTGCCAGCAGGCAGACAGGTCCCAATCAGCCCCAGCATTTT
CASRQTGPNQPQHF
>TRBD1|TRBJ2-7|TRBV7-9
TGTGCCAGCAGCCTCGGGACAGGGGGGGCGATCTACGAGCAGTACTTC
CASSLGTGGAIYEQYF
>.|TRBJ2-5|TRBV27
TGTGCCAGCAGTTCAGCCGGGGTGCAGACCCAGTACTTC
CASSSAGVQTQYF
>.|TRBJ2-5|TRBV28
TGTGCCAGCAAAATGGACAGCCAAGAGACCCAGTACTTC
CASKMDSQETQYF
>.|TRBJ2-5|TRBV7-6
TGTGCCAGCAGCTTAGGAAGCGGAGCCGGGGAGACCCAGTACTTC
CASSLGSGAGETQYF
>.|TRBJ2-3|TRBV5-1
TGCGCCAGCAGCTTGGCCTTATCTGGATCCACAGATACGCAGTATTTT
CASSLALSGSTDTQYF
>.|TRBJ2-7|TRBV7-9
TGTGCCAGCAGCCATCCTGGTCGCGGGGGCCGGGGGTCCTACGAGCAGTACTTC
CASSHPGRGGRGSYEQYF
>.|TRBJ2-7|TRBV15
TGTGCCACCAGCAGAGATCTCACCACTCGGAACTCCTACGAGCAGTACTTC
CATSRDLTTRNSYEQYF
>.|TRBJ2-3|TRBV18
TGTGCCAGCTCACCCGCGAGCACAGATACGCAGTATTTT
CASSPASTDTQYF